These T cell receptor beta chains were read from a single sample in a study of cytomegalovirus exposure and HLA in healthy donors. Repertoires were generated with immunoSEQ multiplex PCR, while TCRdb's copy carries only in-frame clones and drops some. The repertoire includes approximately 80,000 clones, around three fifths of them detected once, and 14% to 15% sits in the top ten. What was sequenced was PBMCs. These receptors were obtained from a woman aged 40 to 50 in good health and CMV-seropositive. The CDR3 runs from the conserved cysteine through the conserved F or W. Each record gives: CDR3 length, V gene, J gene, CDR3 protein.

16,TRBV7-8,TRBJ1-1,CASSPGTGGMNTEAFF
16,TRBV6-1,TRBJ1-2,CASSELSTGSSYGYTF
14,TRBV27,TRBJ2-7,CASSLSARGNEQYF
14,TRBV30,TRBJ1-5,CAWSGQGGNQPQHF
15,TRBV6-1,TRBJ2-7,CASSEVAGQAYEQYF
16,TRBV11-2,TRBJ1-2,CASSRFAGSTLDGYTF
18,TRBV13,TRBJ2-3,CASSPPVASGSPTDTQYF
15,TRBV2,TRBJ2-3,CASRTGGASTDTQYF
15,TRBV4-2,TRBJ1-2,CASSQDTTRPYGYTF
16,TRBV28,TRBJ1-4,CASSPDGTGINEKLFF
15,TRBV10-3,TRBJ2-5,CAISDPAGGIETQYF
15,TRBV2,TRBJ1-4,CASRLQGANDEKLFF
13,TRBV27,NA,CASSPTVAGEQYF
15,TRBV2,TRBJ2-2,CASSGQGVNTGELFF
14,TRBV27,TRBJ2-2,CASSFRPNTGELFF
14,TRBV6-5,TRBJ2-2,CASRGEEATGELFF
15,TRBV2,TRBJ2-1,CASSAPGLATNEQFF
11,TRBV20-1,TRBJ2-5,CSAQLQETQYF
17,TRBV19,TRBJ1-1,CASSGILTGVRNTEAFF
13,TRBV10-3,TRBJ2-3,CAISLSRTDTQYF
17,TRBV11-3,TRBJ2-6,CASSLGQGAAGANVLTF
14,TRBV28,TRBJ2-7,CASKGALAHYEQYF
18,TRBV11-2,TRBJ2-5,CASSLGFASGLFKETQYF
13,TRBV4-1,TRBJ1-2,CASSQRGNNGYTF
15,TRBV7-9,TRBJ1-5,CASTDSRYSNQPQHF
15,TRBV18,TRBJ2-4,CASSPSAGGPDIQYF
12,TRBV29-1,TRBJ2-7,CSVLAGRDEQYF
15,TRBV5-4,TRBJ2-1,CASSNMIGSYNEQFF
12,TRBV6-5,TRBJ1-1,CASSYGTGEAFF
14,TRBV6-1,TRBJ2-3,CASSRGAGTDTQYF
14,TRBV9,TRBJ2-5,CASTFGDSQETQYF
17,TRBV28,TRBJ1-5,CASSFIRGREINQPQHF
12,TRBV19,TRBJ1-2,CASRGQNYGYTF
14,TRBV5-1,TRBJ1-1,CASTQGGDSTEAFF
14,TRBV18,TRBJ1-1,CASSPTLGGTEAFF
15,TRBV28,TRBJ1-5,CASSLEQGPNQPQHF
16,TRBV19,TRBJ2-3,CASSIDNPHSQGTQYF
15,TRBV7-2,TRBJ1-1,CASSFHGTGGTEAFF
15,TRBV19,TRBJ2-6,CATRKGDSGANVLTF
10,TRBV29-1,TRBJ1-1,CSVTATEAFF
15,TRBV11-3,TRBJ2-3,CASSLAGVSSDTQYF
14,TRBV7-6,TRBJ1-1,CASSPQGALTEAFF